This TCR beta chain comes out of a study of T cells in Graves' hyperthyroidism and ophthalmopathy. Study at large: Before any treatment, at initial diagnosis, peripheral blood was collected. Study-wide findings and caveats: Blood also held most thyroid clonotypes expanded beyond 0.001.

Stable Graves' hyperthyroidism meant no ophthalmopathy progression within 18 months. Uncontrolled infection, other autoimmune disease, pregnancy and lactation each barred patients from inclusion. Trimming took off 4 bases at V and 0 bases at J, with 9 bases between the two ends. Germline lookup yields CDR1 DFQATT and CDR2 SNEGSKA (reference sequence). This CDR3 has 14 amino acids. Authors of the study amplified TCR beta CDR3 regions from RNA transcripts. The TCR CDR3 first-round RT-PCR relied on the HTBI primer set. TCRdb re-called the multiplex PCR reads with MiXCR, one entry per CDR3 protein. The table has 800,000 or so distinct CDR3 sequences, 38% seen once. This clonotype showed up just a few times. Its antigen is as yet unknown.

The chain is built from TRBV20-1 and TRBJ2-2; D perhaps matches TRBD2 (6 bases). This clonotype originated in a young man with Graves' hyperthyroidism. Sample: blood. CDR3 in DNA: TGCAGTGCTACGGGAGCGCCGAACACCGGGGAGCTGTTTTTT. Its protein product is CSATGAPNTGELFF.